Shown below are 30 T cell receptor beta chains from a single sample sequenced in a study of glioma-infiltrating T cells after dendritic cell vaccination. Assay: immunoSEQ multiplex PCR; the TCRdb copy retains only in-frame clones and omits some. The sample consists of 65,000 to 80,000 clones, about 76% of them appearing once. This sample comprised blood, obtained before dendritic cell vaccination. The receptor source for this set is a human donor with glioblastoma.

This clone was detected once. This sequence joins TRBV19 and TRBJ1-1; 7 nucleotides align to TRBD1. Losses at the gene ends were 3 bases for V and 1 base for J; bases not matched to a gene: 11. The CDR3 contains 17 residues. CDR1 is LNHDA and CDR2 is SQIVND in the germline V gene (reference sequence). CDR3 sequence (DNA): TGTGCCAGTAGTATTATGCGTCCGGGACAGACGAACACTGAAGCTTTCTTT. Translation gives CASSIMRPGQTNTEAFF.

V usage is TRBV7-9 and J usage is TRBJ2-1; 11 bases are a match to TRBD1. Trimming removed 1 base from V and 2 bases from J; junction bases left unmatched: 4. This CDR3 contains 17 residues. Germline V gene lookup returns CDR1 SEHNR and CDR2 FQNEAQ (reference sequence). The CDR3 is CASSLVPGQGAYNEQFF. The CDR3 DNA reads TGTGCCAGCAGCTTAGTCCCGGGACAGGGGGCCTACAATGAGCAGTTCTTC. The full variable domain, its missing parts supplied by reference TRBV7-9 and TRBJ2-1, is DTGVSQNPRHKITKRGQNVTFRCDPISEHNRLYWYRQTLGQGPEFLTYFQNEAQLEKSRLLSDRFSAERPKGSFSTLEIQRTEQGDSAMYLCASSLVPGQGAYNEQFFGPGTRLTVL.

The chain combines TRBV4-3 with TRBJ1-1; the D gene is possibly TRBD1 (5 bases). V lost 0 bases, J lost 7 bases, and 12 bases lay in between. The CDR3 runs 14 residues. Germline CDR1 and CDR2: LGHNA and YSLEER. CDR3 amino acids: CASSQDGGVGEAFF. CDR3 DNA: TGCGCCAGCAGCCAAGATGGGGGGGTGGGTGAAGCTTTCTTT.

This clone came up a few times. The chain joins TRBV2 to TRBJ1-1; 7 nucleotides align to TRBD1. This CDR3 is 13 amino acids long. Germline loops: CDR1 SNHLY, CDR2 FYNNEI. After removal of 6 bases from V and 8 bases from J, the junction contained 9 bases not matched to a gene. Written as DNA, the CDR3 is TGTGCCAGCAGCTCATATGGGACAGCAGAAGCTTTCTTT. Amino acid sequence: CASSSYGTAEAFF.

The chain joins TRBV6-5 to TRBJ2-7; D perhaps matches TRBD1 (5 bases). V was trimmed by 2 bases and J by 3 bases, leaving 14 bases between them. The CDR3 spans 15 residues. Germline V gene data show CDR1 as MNHEY and CDR2 as SVGAGI. The CDR3 region has the DNA TGTGCCAGCAGTTACGGGGCGAACCTAATCTACGAGCAGTACTTC. This encodes CASSYGANLIYEQYF.

The chain links TRBV19 to TRBJ2-1; TRBD2 might be the D (5 bases). CDR1 is LNHDA, CDR2 SQIVND, per germline (reference sequence). Trimming removed 5 bases from V and 3 bases from J, with 8 bases in between. This CDR3 has 13 residues. CDR3 nucleotides: TGTGCCAGTAGTCCCGGGAACTACAATGAGCAGTTCTTC. Protein sequence: CASSPGNYNEQFF. The full variable domain, in which reference TRBV19 and TRBJ2-1 provide the parts outside the CDR3, is DGGITQSPKYLFRKEGQNVTLSCEQNLNHDAMYWYRQDPGQGLRLIYYSQIVNDFQKGDIAEGYSVSREKKESFPLTVTSAQKNPTAFYLCASSPGNYNEQFFGPGTRLTVL.

This clone was detected a few times. The J gene is TRBJ2-7, the V gene TRBV7-9; 7 bases align to TRBD1. The CDR3 loop spans 14 amino acids. The J segment lost 5 bases and the V segment lost 3 bases, leaving 7 bases of the junction unmatched. The germline gives CDR1 SEHNR, CDR2 FQNEAQ (reference sequence). CDR3 bases: TGTGCCAGCAGCTTTAGACAGGGATCAGACGAGCAGTACTTC. Residues: CASSFRQGSDEQYF. Full variable domain (missing parts from reference TRBV7-9 and TRBJ2-7): DTGVSQNPRHKITKRGQNVTFRCDPISEHNRLYWYRQTLGQGPEFLTYFQNEAQLEKSRLLSDRFSAERPKGSFSTLEIQRTEQGDSAMYLCASSFRQGSDEQYFGPGTRLTVT.

This chain's CDR3 is CASNELGLAVDEQFF. In DNA, the CDR3 is TGTGCCAGCAACGAACTCGGTCTAGCTGTCGATGAGCAGTTCTTC. The chain uses TRBV5-6 and TRBJ2-1; weak D call: TRBD2 (5 bases). The CDR3 runs 15 residues. Trimming left V 6 bases short and J 8 bases short, with 21 bases between. Germline CDR1 reads SGHDT; CDR2 reads YYEEEE.

The chain has TRBV30 and TRBJ2-6; D is undetermined. V was clipped by 0 bases and J by 0 bases, with 6 bases between them. The germline V gene encodes CDR1 GTSNPN and CDR2 SVGIG (reference sequence). The CDR3 is 15 amino acids. The CDR3, as DNA: TGTGCCTGGAGTGTACGAGGCTCTGGGGCCAACGTCCTGACTTTC. As protein: CAWSVRGSGANVLTF.

V is TRBV2 and J is TRBJ1-4; TRBD1 might be the D (6 bases). Trimming left V 2 bases short and J 0 bases short, with 13 bases between. The CDR3 has 17 amino acids. Per the germline V gene, CDR1 is SNHLY and CDR2 is FYNNEI. The chain's CDR3 is CASSESYREATNEKLFF. The CDR3 DNA follows: TGTGCCAGCAGTGAAAGCTACAGGGAAGCAACTAATGAAAAACTGTTTTTT.

The genes are TRBV18 and TRBJ1-1; 9 bases map to TRBD1. Germline assignment: CDR1 KGHSH and CDR2 LQKENI. J gave up 4 bases and V 1 base, and 4 bases lay outside the gene matches. The CDR3 consists of 15 residues. DNA for the CDR3: TGTGCCAGCTCACCACGGACAGGGGAAACCACTGAAGCTTTCTTT. This encodes CASSPRTGETTEAFF.

The CDR3 nucleotides are TGTGCCTGGTGTAGACTCAGGGACACTGAAGCTTTCTTT. This sequence encodes CAWCRLRDTEAFF. The chain links TRBV30 to TRBJ1-1, with D possibly TRBD1 on 5 matching bases. Trimming took 5 bases from V and 3 from J, leaving 13 bases between them. The CDR3 loop spans 13 amino acids. Germline V gives CDR1 GTSNPN, CDR2 SVGIG (reference sequence).

The J gene is TRBJ2-2, the V gene TRBV5-1; 8 nucleotides match TRBD1. Per germline, CDR1 SGHRS and CDR2 YFSETQ. This CDR3 is 15 amino acids long. V was clipped by 6 bases and J by 3 bases; unmatched bases: 7. This CDR3 is CASTSGQGDTGELFF. DNA of the CDR3: TGCGCCAGCACCTCTGGACAGGGAGACACCGGGGAGCTGTTTTTT.

The V and J genes are TRBV5-1 and TRBJ1-4, with D tentatively TRBD1 (6 bases). V lost 4 bases and J lost 4, with 14 bases in between. The CDR3 covers 15 residues. Germline V CDR1 and CDR2: SGHRS, YFSETQ. The CDR3 spells CASSLPGDINEKLFF. The DNA of the CDR3 is TGCGCCAGCAGCCTCCCCGGGGACATTAATGAAAAACTGTTTTTT.

The CDR3 is CASSPRERGQETQYF. CDR3 coding DNA: TGCGCCAGCAGCCCCAGGGAGCGGGGCCAAGAGACCCAGTACTTC. The chain uses TRBV5-1 and TRBJ2-5; 7 nucleotides align to TRBD2. This CDR3 has 15 residues. The germline V gene has CDR1 SGHRS and CDR2 YFSETQ. J lost 1 base, V lost 4 bases, and 7 bases had no gene match. The full variable domain, with the rest looked up from reference TRBV5-1 and TRBJ2-5, is KAGVTQTPRYLIKTRGQQVTLSCSPISGHRSVSWYQQTPGQGLQFLFEYFSETQRNKGNFPGRFSGRQFSNSRSEMNVSTLELGDSALYLCASSPRERGQETQYFGPGTRLLVL.

J is TRBJ2-1 and V is TRBV19, with 11 nucleotides matching TRBD2. CDR1 and CDR2 (germline): LNHDA, SQIVND (reference sequence). CDR3 length: 18 amino acids. The V gene end was trimmed by 6 bases and the J gene end by 8 bases; junction bases not matched to a gene: 18. The CDR3 here is CASSSRRLAGGRWDEQFF. The CDR3 nucleotides are TGTGCCAGTAGCTCGAGGCGGCTAGCGGGGGGCCGGTGGGATGAGCAGTTCTTC.

This clone was detected a few times. CDR3 sequence reads: CASSLRGGPDSPLHF. The CDR3 DNA follows: TGTGCCAGCAGTTTACGGGGAGGGCCCGATTCACCCCTCCACTTT. The chain uses TRBV27 and TRBJ1-6; D not resolved. Germline V lookup: CDR1 MNHEY, CDR2 SMNVEV (reference sequence). This CDR3 is built from 15 residues. The V gene lost 2 bases and the J gene lost 8 bases, with 13 bases spanning the gap.

The gene calls are TRBV4-3 and TRBJ1-5; 8 bases fit TRBD1. CDR1 is LGHNA and CDR2 is YSLEER in the germline V gene. The ends lost 0 bases at V and 3 bases at J; junction bases unmatched: 4. The CDR3 is 16 amino acids. This CDR3 reads CASSQDPGGLNQPQHF. CDR3 coding DNA: TGCGCCAGCAGCCAAGATCCAGGGGGCCTCAATCAGCCCCAGCATTTT.

V is TRBV7-9 and J is TRBJ2-3; 11 nucleotides match TRBD2. J was trimmed by 6 bases and V by 6 bases; bases with no gene match: 11. This CDR3 has 16 residues. Germline CDR1 and CDR2: SEHNR and FQNEAQ (reference sequence). CDR3 protein: CASSPTSGSSGDTQYF. The CDR3 DNA is TGTGCCAGCAGTCCTACTAGCGGGAGCTCCGGGGATACGCAGTATTTT. The entire variable domain, with the rest obtained from reference TRBV7-9 and TRBJ2-3, is as follows: DTGVSQNPRHKITKRGQNVTFRCDPISEHNRLYWYRQTLGQGPEFLTYFQNEAQLEKSRLLSDRFSAERPKGSFSTLEIQRTEQGDSAMYLCASSPTSGSSGDTQYFGPGTRLTVL.

This rearrangement joins TRBV5-6 to TRBJ1-2, with D perhaps matching TRBD1 (6 bases). Trimming shortened V by 4 bases and J by 4 bases, and 17 bases separated the two germline ends. The CDR3 extends over 15 amino acids. Germline CDR1 reads SGHDT; CDR2 reads YYEEEE. CDR3 loop: CASSPRRQTGYGYTF. The CDR3 coding sequence is TGTGCCAGCAGCCCACGCCGCCAGACAGGCTATGGCTACACCTTC.

This clone has a handful of counts. V gene TRBV21-1 combines with J gene TRBJ1-3; no check of the table's D call, TRBD1, against the DNA was made. TRBV21-1 is noted as a pseudogene. The CDR3 loop spans 14 amino acids. The CDR3 loop reads CASAGTGVGNTIYF. The CDR3, as DNA: TGTGCCAGCGCCGGGACAGGGGTAGGAAACACCATATATTTT.

This clone was picked up a small number of times. This rearrangement joins TRBV10-3 to TRBJ1-3, with D hard to call. Per the germline V gene, CDR1 is ENHRY and CDR2 is SYGVKD. Deletions cut 0 bases from V and 2 bases from J, with 8 bases between. CDR3 length: 15 amino acids. The CDR3 reads CAISESSETGNTIYF. In nucleotides, the CDR3 is TGTGCCATCAGTGAGTCGTCAGAAACTGGAAACACCATATATTTT.

To note about this clone: An end of the junction does not agree with germline; a read error may underlie this. The J gene is TRBJ1-2, the V gene TRBV2; D possibly corresponds to TRBD1 (6 bases). This CDR3 has 17 amino acids. Germline-derived CDR1 and CDR2 are SNHLY and FYNNEI. CDR3 sequence reads: CASTQTPPRQVDYGCTF. The CDR3 DNA sequence: TGTGCCAGCACCCAAACCCCACCTAGACAGGTAGACTATGGCTGCACCTTC.

This chain links TRBV7-2 with TRBJ2-7; 11 nucleotides match TRBD2. This CDR3 has 15 residues. The J segment lost 2 bases and the V segment lost 0 bases, leaving 0 bases of the junction unmatched. CDR1 is SGHTA and CDR2 is FQGNSA in the germline V gene. CDR3 sequence: CASSLASGGAYEQYF. CDR3 bases: TGTGCCAGCAGCTTAGCTAGCGGGGGGGCCTACGAGCAGTACTTC.

J is TRBJ1-2 and V is TRBV19; 7 bases fit TRBD1. The germline CDR1 and CDR2 sequences are LNHDA and SQIVND (reference sequence). The CDR3 loop spans 12 amino acids. V was clipped by 4 bases and J by 13 bases; unmatched bases: 9. The CDR3 loop reads CASSTKDRASTF. Here the CDR3 DNA reads TGTGCCAGTAGTACAAAAGACAGGGCCAGCACCTTC.

The gene calls are TRBV2 and TRBJ1-5, with D possibly being TRBD1 (6 bases). Germline values: CDR1 SNHLY, CDR2 FYNNEI. The CDR3 covers 15 residues. V was shortened by 6 bases and J by 2 bases, with 14 bases between the two germline ends. The CDR3 DNA reads TGTGCCAGCAGCCGAAACAGGGATCGCAATCAGCCCCAGCATTTT. Its protein product is CASSRNRDRNQPQHF.

Within the sample, this clone is medium-sized. The rearrangement links TRBV6-5 to TRBJ1-1; the D gene is possibly TRBD1 (5 bases). The CDR3 has 13 amino acids. The V gene lost 6 bases and the J gene lost 5 bases, with 13 bases spanning the gap. The germline V gene has CDR1 MNHEY and CDR2 SVGAGI. The CDR3 loop is CASSKGGGTEAFF. The CDR3 DNA is TGTGCCAGCAGCAAGGGCGGGGGGACTGAAGCTTTCTTT.

This clone was counted a few times. This chain links TRBV30 with TRBJ1-1; no clear D. Germline CDR1 GTSNPN, CDR2 SVGIG (reference sequence). V lost 5 bases to trimming and J lost 4 bases, with 20 bases between them. The CDR3 consists of 15 residues. As DNA, the CDR3 is TGTGCCTGGGAGATTAAGACTCCGCTGAGCACTGAAGCTTTCTTT. Its translation: CAWEIKTPLSTEAFF.

The V and J genes are TRBV30 and TRBJ1-2; the D is unclear. The length of the CDR3 is 15 residues. V dropped 0 bases and J dropped 4 bases, with 15 bases sitting between them. Germline V gene lookup returns CDR1 GTSNPN and CDR2 SVGIG (reference sequence). The CDR3 region is CAWSVRQLLSYGYTF. CDR3 coding DNA: TGTGCCTGGAGTGTCAGGCAGCTGCTGTCCTATGGCTACACCTTC. The full variable domain, its missing parts supplied by reference TRBV30 and TRBJ1-2, is SQTIHQWPATLVQPVGSPLSLECTVEGTSNPNLYWYRQAAGRGLQLLFYSVGIGQISSEVPQNLSASRPQDRQFILSSKKLLLSDSGFYLCAWSVRQLLSYGYTFGSGTRLTVV.

This chain uses TRBV5-1 with TRBJ2-7, with a tentative D call TRBD2 (6 bases). CDR1 SGHRS and CDR2 YFSETQ come from the germline V gene. V was pared by 10 bases and J by 4 bases, with 15 bases between. There are 12 residues in the CDR3. CDR3 amino acids: CASRQDYYEQYF. CDR3 DNA: TGCGCCTCCCGGCAGGACTATTACGAGCAGTACTTC.